These 32 T cell receptor beta chains share one sample of origin, sequenced in a study of CD8 T cells in Susac syndrome. Random hexamers were used to reverse transcribe the RNA input (0.5 to 1 ug). In TCRdb, the immunoSEQ multiplex PCR reads were re-called with MiXCR into one record per CDR3 protein. The sample holds under 95,000 distinct CDR3 sequences, over 90% seen once. The sequenced material came from CD8+ T cells from PBMCs. The source is a human donor with Susac syndrome.

This clonotype occurred a few times. The chain has TRBV25-1 and TRBJ2-2, with D possibly being TRBD2 (5 bases). Germline CDR1 and CDR2: MGHDK and SYGVNS. CDR3 size: 12 residues. Trimming took 6 bases from V and 5 from J, leaving 7 bases between them. The CDR3 loop is CASSWTTGELFF. The CDR3 region has the DNA TGTGCCAGCAGCTGGACTACCGGGGAGCTGTTTTTT.

The V gene is TRBV13, the J gene TRBJ2-7, with TRBD1 matching over 7 bases. The CDR3 contains 15 residues. The germline V gene has CDR1 PRHDT and CDR2 FYEKMQ (reference sequence). V gave up 5 bases and J gave up 1 base; unmatched junction bases: 8. The CDR3 loop is CASSRRDSISYEQYF. Here the CDR3 DNA reads TGTGCCAGCAGCCGCAGGGACAGTATTTCCTACGAGCAGTACTTC.

This clonotype was recorded once. This chain links TRBV29-1 with TRBJ1-1; no clear D. The CDR3 length is 11 residues. V was shortened by 5 bases and J by 0 bases, with 4 bases between the two germline ends. The V gene's germline CDR1 is SQVTM and CDR2 ANQGSEA. The DNA of the CDR3 is TGCAGCGTTCCCCTGAACACTGAAGCTTTCTTT. It encodes CSVPLNTEAFF.

J is TRBJ2-7 and V is TRBV7-9; TRBD2 matches at 8 bases. Trimming cost V 7 bases and J 5 bases; bases outside gene matches: 13. Germline CDR1 SEHNR, CDR2 FQNEAQ (reference sequence). CDR3 length equals 15 residues. CDR3 nucleotides: TGTGCCAGCACCCCGTATGGGCGGGAGGACAACGAGCAGTACTTC. Protein sequence: CASTPYGREDNEQYF. Combining the CDR3 with reference TRBV7-9 and TRBJ2-7 gives the whole variable domain DTGVSQNPRHKITKRGQNVTFRCDPISEHNRLYWYRQTLGQGPEFLTYFQNEAQLEKSRLLSDRFSAERPKGSFSTLEIQRTEQGDSAMYLCASTPYGREDNEQYFGPGTRLTVT.

The chain joins TRBV27 to TRBJ2-3; the D gene is possibly TRBD2 (6 bases). Looked up from germline, CDR1 is MNHEY and CDR2 is SMNVEV (reference sequence). Trimming removed 7 bases at V and 9 bases at J, with 8 bases between. The CDR3 loop spans 10 amino acids. Written as DNA, the CDR3 is TGTGCCAGCACGGCGGGGACGCAGTATTTT. Translating gives CASTAGTQYF.

CDR3 coding DNA: TGTGCCAGCAGTGAAGGACTAGCGGTCAATGAGCAGTTCTTC. As protein: CASSEGLAVNEQFF. This rearrangement joins TRBV2 to TRBJ2-1, with TRBD2 matching 9 bases. This CDR3 is 14 amino acids long. V gave up 1 base and J gave up 6 bases; unmatched junction bases: 1. CDR1 SNHLY and CDR2 FYNNEI come from the germline V gene.

The chain uses TRBV20-1 and TRBJ2-5; 7 nucleotides match TRBD2. CDR3 length: 16 residues. CDR1 DFQATT and CDR2 SNEGSKA come from the germline V gene (reference sequence). V trimming: 0 bases; J trimming: 1 base; junction bases outside the gene matches: 8. In DNA form, the CDR3 reads TGCAGTGCTAGAGAGTGGGAGGGAGGCCTCCAAGAGACCCAGTACTTC. It yields the protein CSAREWEGGLQETQYF.

About this clonotype itself: The junction departs from germline at one end; a sequencing error may be responsible. The chain carries TRBV19 and TRBJ1-5; D remains ambiguous. CDR1 LNHDA and CDR2 SQIVND come from the germline V gene (reference sequence). The CDR3 is made up of 14 amino acids. The CDR3 DNA reads as TGTGCCAGTAGTCCCGCCATTACGAATCATCCCCAGCATTTT. Protein: CASSPAITNHPQHF.

The chain employs TRBV27 and TRBJ2-1; D is undetermined. Germline V gene data show CDR1 as MNHEY and CDR2 as SMNVEV (reference sequence). This CDR3 comprises 13 residues. The V end lost 6 bases, the J end lost 5 bases, and 11 bases lay between the germline ends. The DNA of the CDR3 is TGTGCCAGCAGAACACTCGGCGACAATGAGCAGTTCTTC. Translated: CASRTLGDNEQFF.

This clonotype was seen once. The chain recombines TRBV5-1 with TRBJ2-2; tentatively, D is TRBD1 or TRBD2 (5 bases each). V was cut by 1 base and J by 7 bases, with 8 bases left in between. Per the germline V gene, CDR1 is SGHRS and CDR2 is YFSETQ. There are 13 residues in the CDR3. The DNA of the CDR3 is TGCGCCAGCAGCTTGCTGGGGGACGGGGAGCTGTTTTTT. Its protein is CASSLLGDGELFF.

The V gene is TRBV7-2, the J gene TRBJ1-4, with D uncertain. Trimming stripped 5 bases from V and 4 bases from J, with 11 bases between. CDR3 length: 14 amino acids. From germline, CDR1 is SGHTA and CDR2 FQGNSA. The CDR3 DNA sequence: TGTGCCAGCAGCGCGTTTAAGAGTAATGAAAAACTGTTTTTT. It specifies CASSAFKSNEKLFF.

The chain recombines TRBV9 with TRBJ1-1; D call uncertain. The CDR3 totals 14 residues. Germline lookup yields CDR1 SGDLS and CDR2 YYNGEE. The V and J ends lost 0 bases and 1 base respectively, with 7 bases between them. CDR3 amino acids: CASSVGHSNTEAFF. In DNA, the CDR3 is TGTGCCAGCAGCGTAGGACACTCGAACACTGAAGCTTTCTTT.

This clonotype was observed a handful of times. V and J are TRBV3-1 and TRBJ2-7; maybe TRBD1 (6 bases). Germline-derived CDR1 and CDR2 are LGHDT and YNNKEL (reference sequence). The CDR3 has 13 amino acids. Between the trimmed V and J ends, which lost 4 bases and 5 bases, there was a span of 12 bases. For the CDR3, the DNA is TGTGCCAGCAGCCCCACTGGGGGCCACGAGCAGTACTTC. Translation gives CASSPTGGHEQYF.

The V call is TRBV12-3 or TRBV12-4, the J call TRBJ2-3; D uncertain. The V gene lost 1 base and the J gene lost 4 bases, with 6 bases spanning the gap. The CDR3 has 13 residues. The CDR3 loop is CASSLGESDTQYF. Written as DNA, the CDR3 is TGTGCCAGCAGTTTAGGTGAATCAGATACGCAGTATTTT.

The rearrangement joins TRBV28 to TRBJ1-5; unclear D gene. Trimming took off 8 bases at V and 3 bases at J, with 11 bases between the two ends. This CDR3 has 13 residues. The V gene's germline CDR1 is MDHEN and CDR2 SYDVKM. The DNA of the CDR3 is TGTGCCAGCGGAGAGGGCTCCAATCAGCCCCAGCATTTT. Translation gives CASGEGSNQPQHF.

The CDR3 is CASSWTSRGSTDTQYF. CDR3 nucleotides: TGTGCCAGCAGCTGGACTAGCCGGGGGAGCACAGATACGCAGTATTTT. V and J are TRBV28 and TRBJ2-3; 8 bases match TRBD2. Germline trimming cut 6 bases from V and 0 bases from J; bases unmatched to any gene: 8. This CDR3 has 16 amino acids. Germline V gene lookup returns CDR1 MDHEN and CDR2 SYDVKM.

The CDR3, as DNA: TGTGCCAGCAGCTTAGCGACCGATTACAATGAGCAGTTCTTC. Translated, it gives CASSLATDYNEQFF. The J gene is TRBJ2-1, the V gene TRBV11-2; D uncertain. The V end was cut by 1 base, the J end by 4 bases, with 8 bases between. CDR1 is SGHAT and CDR2 is FQNNGV in the germline V gene. The CDR3 has 14 amino acids.

This clonotype was recorded once. The gene calls are TRBV14 and TRBJ2-1; D call uncertain. CDR1 is SGHDN and CDR2 is FVKESK in the germline V gene. There are 13 residues in the CDR3. Trimming took off 4 bases at V and 6 bases at J, with 10 bases between the two ends. The CDR3 loop reads CASSLAQPNEQFF. In nucleotides, the CDR3 is TGTGCCAGCAGCCTGGCTCAGCCCAATGAGCAGTTCTTC. Based on the CDR3 plus reference TRBV14 and TRBJ2-1, the full variable domain is EAGVTQFPSHSVIEKGQTVTLRCDPISGHDNLYWYRRVMGKEIKFLLHFVKESKQDESGMPNNRFLAERTGGTYSTLKVQPAELEDSGVYFCASSLAQPNEQFFGPGTRLTVL.

This clonotype was counted once. The chain uses TRBV30 and TRBJ2-3, with D tentatively TRBD1 (6 bases). The CDR3 length is 16 residues. V lost 0 bases, J lost 6 bases, and 19 bases lay in between. Germline V gene data show CDR1 as GTSNPN and CDR2 as SVGIG (reference sequence). The CDR3, as DNA: TGTGCCTGGAGTGTACAGGGTTGGCCGTCAGGGGATACGCAGTATTTT. Protein product: CAWSVQGWPSGDTQYF.

V and J are TRBV28 and TRBJ2-7; 11 positions agree with TRBD1. CDR3 size: 17 residues. Germline assignment: CDR1 MDHEN and CDR2 SYDVKM. V was pared by 2 bases and J by 3 bases, with 9 bases of the junction left unmatched. CDR3 sequence (DNA): TGTGCCAGCAGTTTAACCTTAGGGACAGGGGGAAACTACGAGCAGTACTTC. Its protein product is CASSLTLGTGGNYEQYF.

The chain is built from TRBV5-4 and TRBJ2-5; no clear D gene. Germline V gene sequence: CDR1 SGHNT, CDR2 YYREEE (reference sequence). The CDR3 covers 11 residues. V lost 4 bases and J 3 bases, leaving 4 bases between the germline ends. CDR3 coding DNA: TGTGCCAGCAGCGCCAAAGAGACCCAGTACTTC. It codes for CASSAKETQYF.

This chain connects TRBV28 to TRBJ2-1; D is ambiguous. Trimming removed 5 bases at V and 7 bases at J, with 12 bases between. The CDR3 has 13 residues. In germline, CDR1 is MDHEN, CDR2 SYDVKM. CDR3 protein: CASSRRIRNEQFF. The CDR3 region has the DNA TGTGCCAGCAGTAGGCGAATCAGGAATGAGCAGTTCTTC.

The chain is built from TRBV15 and TRBJ2-3; 10 bases line up with TRBD2. V trimming: 5 bases; J trimming: 4 bases; junction bases outside the gene matches: 6. Germline V gene sequence: CDR1 LNHNV, CDR2 YYDKDF (reference sequence). CDR3 size: 15 residues. For the CDR3, the DNA is TGTGCCACCAGCCGACAGCGGGAGGGTCCAGATACGCAGTATTTT. It translates to CATSRQREGPDTQYF. Combining the CDR3 with reference TRBV15 and TRBJ2-3 gives the whole variable domain DAMVIQNPRYQVTQFGKPVTLSCSQTLNHNVMYWYQQKSSQAPKLLFHYYDKDFNNEADTPDNFQSRRPNTSFCFLDIRSPGLGDTAMYLCATSRQREGPDTQYFGPGTRLTVL.

The rearrangement links TRBV2 to TRBJ2-1, with D tentatively TRBD1 or TRBD2 (5 bases each). The CDR3 has 10 amino acids. Germline V gene sequence: CDR1 SNHLY, CDR2 FYNNEI. Deletions cut 7 bases from V and 10 bases from J, with 8 bases between. CDR3 in amino acids: CASTGAEQFF. The CDR3, as DNA: TGTGCCAGCACCGGGGCCGAGCAGTTCTTC.

The chain is built from TRBV6-2 or TRBV6-3 and TRBJ2-7; 12 bases agree with TRBD2. With V trimmed by 5 bases and J by 6 bases, 8 bases remained unmatched. CDR3 length: 15 residues. Germline CDR1 reads MNHEY; CDR2 reads SVGEGT. The CDR3 is CASSHLLAGGLEQYF. The CDR3 region has the DNA TGTGCCAGCAGTCACTTACTAGCGGGAGGACTCGAGCAGTACTTC.

The chain is built from TRBV9 and TRBJ2-4, with D tentatively TRBD2 (6 bases). This CDR3 comprises 16 residues. CDR1 is SGDLS and CDR2 is YYNGEE in the germline V gene. V shed 0 bases and J shed 1 base, with 11 bases lying between them. CDR3 amino acids: CASSVASGEAKNIQYF. CDR3 coding DNA: TGTGCCAGCAGCGTAGCTTCGGGGGAGGCCAAAAACATTCAGTACTTC.

This chain connects TRBV6-2 or TRBV6-3 to TRBJ1-3, with TRBD1 matching over 7 bases. This CDR3 has 11 residues. J lost 9 bases, V lost 7 bases, and 3 bases had no gene match. From germline, CDR1 is MNHEY and CDR2 SVGEGT. CDR3 residues: CASTAGGTIYF. Written as DNA, the CDR3 is TGTGCCAGCACCGCAGGGGGCACCATATATTTT.

V gene TRBV29-1 combines with J gene TRBJ1-2; 7 bases line up with TRBD1. From germline, CDR1 is SQVTM and CDR2 ANQGSEA. Trimming cost V 7 bases and J 8 bases; bases outside gene matches: 7. This CDR3 has 11 residues. CDR3: CSALDRDGYTF. CDR3 nucleotides: TGCAGCGCCTTAGACAGGGACGGCTACACCTTC.

The chain uses TRBV27 and TRBJ1-1; D call uncertain. Germline CDR1 is MNHEY and CDR2 is SMNVEV (reference sequence). V lost 2 bases and J 0 bases, leaving 7 bases between the germline ends. The CDR3 spans 14 residues. The DNA for the CDR3 is TGTGCCAGCAGTTTAAGTCCCCTGAACACTGAAGCTTTCTTT. It specifies CASSLSPLNTEAFF.

The chain has TRBV29-1 and TRBJ1-1; 10 nucleotides match TRBD1. Per the germline V gene, CDR1 is SQVTM and CDR2 is ANQGSEA. This CDR3 has 15 amino acids. V was pared by 5 bases and J by 7 bases, with 13 bases of the junction left unmatched. CDR3 sequence (DNA): TGCAGCGTTCTTGGACAGGGGAGGGACAGGGGTGAAGCTTTCTTT. The encoded protein is CSVLGQGRDRGEAFF.

The rearrangement uses TRBV20-1 and TRBJ1-3; 8 bases agree with TRBD1. The CDR3 is 15 residues long. The ends lost 6 bases at V and 2 bases at J; junction bases unmatched: 9. Germline V CDR1 and CDR2: DFQATT, SNEGSKA (reference sequence). CDR3 protein: CSAADRAIAGNTIYF. CDR3 bases: TGCAGTGCCGCGGACAGGGCAATTGCTGGAAACACCATATATTTT.

As concerns this clonotype: An end of the junction differs from the germline gene, which may be a read error. The chain is built from TRBV19 and TRBJ2-2, with a possible D match to TRBD1 (6 bases). This CDR3 is 14 amino acids long. Germline lookup yields CDR1 LNHDA and CDR2 SQIVND (reference sequence). The CDR3 region has the DNA TGTGCCAGTACTATACAGGGATCCACCGGGGAGCTGTTTTTT. Protein: CASTIQGSTGELFF.